This T cell receptor beta chain is from a study of patients and donors after allogeneic stem cell transplantation. TCRdb passed the RT-PCR reads through MiXCR, listing each CDR3 protein once. The table lists 70,000 to 100,000 distinct CDR3 sequences, 4.5% to 5% of them singletons, with 2.6% in the top ten. Ten or more counts support this clonotype. Material: blood, either unsorted or a sorted T cell fraction (not recorded which). The receptor was derived from a human donor who was either an allogeneic HSCT recipient or a stem cell or donor lymphocyte infusion donor (not recorded which). It is not recorded whose cells these are; they may come from a transplant donor.

This CDR3 is CASSQGGRSDTQYF. The DNA for the CDR3 is TGTGCCAGCAGCCAAGGCGGACGGAGCGATACGCAGTATTTT. The chain uses TRBV4-2 and TRBJ2-3, with D uncertain. This CDR3 is 14 amino acids long. CDR1 LGHNA and CDR2 YNFKEQ come from the germline V gene. Trimming stripped 1 base from V and 6 bases from J, with 11 bases between.